This T cell receptor (beta chain) came from a study of glioma-infiltrating T cells after dendritic cell vaccination. Primers: 60 V beta forward and 13 J beta reverse. Clones were sequenced by immunoSEQ multiplex PCR, and TCRdb holds only the in-frame ones, with some missing. The table has just over 95,000 clones, 79% seen once; the top ten hold around 5.4%. Germline-derived CDR1 and CDR2 are KGHSH and LQKENI. CDR3 length: 15 amino acids. V lost 2 bases and J 0 bases, leaving 5 bases between the germline ends. The source material was blood, sampled before dendritic cell vaccination. This chain links TRBV18 with TRBJ1-6, with D uncertain. The sequence was obtained from a human donor with glioblastoma. The CDR3 region is CASSPDSSYNSPLHF. Here the CDR3 DNA reads TGTGCCAGCTCACCAGATAGCTCCTATAATTCACCCCTCCACTTT.